These T cell receptor beta chains were read from a single sample in a study of blood T cells in healthy people across ages. One entry per CDR3 protein results from TCRdb running MiXCR on the 5' RACE reads. The sample comprises about 720,000 distinct CDR3 sequences, over 20% of which are singletons, and about 22% rests with the top ten. Sequencing input: blood. These receptors all stem from a man between 65 and 85 years old in good health. The CDR3 runs from the conserved cysteine through the conserved F or W. The D gene is left open where the match is weak. Size is stated for part of the rows, as once, few or many counts, or as a class when the clone is expanded.

V gene	D gene	J gene	clone size	CDR3 DNA	CDR3 protein
TRBV2	-	TRBJ1-5	-	TGTGCCAGCAGTGGTGCAGGGGCCCAATTCAATCAGCCCCAGCATTTT	CASSGAGAQFNQPQHF
TRBV6-2/TRBV6-3	TRBD1	TRBJ2-1	-	TGTGCCAGCAGCTACGGACAGGGGGCGCCCAATGAGCAGTTCTTC	CASSYGQGAPNEQFF
TRBV11-2	TRBD2	TRBJ2-2	-	TGTGCCAGCAGCTTCGGACTAGCGGAGAACACCGGGGAGCTGTTTTTT	CASSFGLAENTGELFF
TRBV10-3	TRBD2	TRBJ2-5	few	TGTGCCATCAGCCGATTTAAGGGACTAGCGGGAGGTGATGAGACCCAGTACTTC	CAISRFKGLAGGDETQYF
TRBV20-1	-	TRBJ1-5	-	TGCAGTGCCTGGGCCGCCTACAGCAATCAGCCCCAGCATTTT	CSAWAAYSNQPQHF
TRBV12-3/TRBV12-4	TRBD1	TRBJ1-1	few	TGTGCCAGCAGTCCACTGGACAGGGTGAACACTGAAGCTTTCTTT	CASSPLDRVNTEAFF
TRBV6-2/TRBV6-3	-	TRBJ2-5	-	TGTGCCAGCAGTTTCGTGGTGCGGGAGACCCAGTACTTC	CASSFVVRETQYF
TRBV20-1	TRBD1	TRBJ1-1	few	TGCAGTGCCCTAAATGACAGGGGAAACACTGAAGCTTTCTTT	CSALNDRGNTEAFF
TRBV7-6	-	TRBJ1-2	many	TGTGCCAGCAGCTTAGCCCAAGGGTATGGCTACACCTTC	CASSLAQGYGYTF
TRBV5-1	-	TRBJ2-1	-	TGCGCCAGCAGCTTGGACCGGCATGAGCAGTTCTTC	CASSLDRHEQFF
TRBV7-6	-	TRBJ2-2	-	TGTACCAGCAGACTCATCCCGGGGGCAGCGAACACCGGGGAGCTGTTTTTT	CTSRLIPGAANTGELFF
TRBV6-1	TRBD2	TRBJ2-7	-	TGTGCCAGCAGTGAACTAGCGGGCTCCTACGAGCAGTACTTC	CASSELAGSYEQYF
TRBV12-3/TRBV12-4	-	TRBJ1-6	-	TGTGCCAGCAGTTTACGGTCAGGAGGGAATTCACCCCTCCACTTT	CASSLRSGGNSPLHF
TRBV2	-	TRBJ2-7	many	TGTGCCAGCAGTGAGGTCGGGCTCTACGAGCAGTACTTC	CASSEVGLYEQYF
TRBV4-1	TRBD2	TRBJ2-5	many	TGCGCCAGCAGCCATGTTGGACGGGGGGGTGCCCAAGAGACCCAGTACTTC	CASSHVGRGGAQETQYF
TRBV6-4	-	TRBJ1-2	many	TGTGCCAGCAGTGGACGAGGGTCGTATGGCTACACCTTC	CASSGRGSYGYTF
TRBV29-1	-	TRBJ2-2	few	TGCAGCGTTTTACTGACAGGAGTGGGGGAGCTGTTTTTT	CSVLLTGVGELFF
TRBV7-7	-	TRBJ1-3	few	TGTGCCACAAGCGCGGGAACTGGAAACACCATATATTTT	CATSAGTGNTIYF
TRBV5-1	-	TRBJ1-6	few	TGCGCCAGCAGCTTGCGGTCCGGGAACAATTCACCCCTCCACTTT	CASSLRSGNNSPLHF
TRBV6-1	-	TRBJ1-4	-	TGTGCCAGCAGTGAAGTCGGCAGGAATGAAAAACTGTTTTTT	CASSEVGRNEKLFF
TRBV29-1	TRBD1	TRBJ1-1	few	TGCGGCGCAAAACGGACAGGGAGGAACACTGAAGCTTTCTTT	CGAKRTGRNTEAFF
TRBV12-3/TRBV12-4	-	TRBJ2-1	-	TGTGCCAGCAGCCGCCTCGGAGTCACCTACAATGAGCAGTTCTTC	CASSRLGVTYNEQFF
TRBV7-2	TRBD2	TRBJ2-7	few	TGTGCCAGCAGCTTAGCGGGACTAATTGCATCCTACGAGCAGTACTTC	CASSLAGLIASYEQYF
TRBV18	-	TRBJ1-1	few	TGTGCCAGCTCACCGGGACACCGGCGGCCTGAAGCTTTCTTT	CASSPGHRRPEAFF
TRBV6-6	TRBD1	TRBJ2-7	-	TGTGCCAGCAGGGGGACAGGGACCCACGAGCAGTACTTC	CASRGTGTHEQYF
TRBV6-5	-	TRBJ1-5	-	TGTGCCAGCAGTTACTCCCTCAATCAGCCCCAGCATTTT	CASSYSLNQPQHF
TRBV29-1	TRBD1	TRBJ1-1	many	TGCAGCGTGGACAGGGGCACTGAAGCTTTCTTT	CSVDRGTEAFF
TRBV12-3/TRBV12-4	-	TRBJ2-3	-	TGTGCCAGCAATTTGGAGCCCGCAGATACGCAGTATTTT	CASNLEPADTQYF
TRBV3-1	-	TRBJ1-4	few	TGTGCCAGCAGCCAGACCCCGGGGCGGGGAGACAACGAAAAACTGTTTTTT	CASSQTPGRGDNEKLFF
TRBV7-9	TRBD2	TRBJ2-5	-	TGTGCCAGCAGCTTAGGGGTAGCGGGGGAGCAAGAGACCCAGTACTTC	CASSLGVAGEQETQYF
TRBV27	-	TRBJ1-4	-	TGTGCCAGCAGTTTTCGGGTTTCAACTAATGAAAAACTGTTTTTT	CASSFRVSTNEKLFF
TRBV5-1	-	TRBJ2-1	-	TGCGCCAGCAGCTTGGCAGGGAGCGTTTCCTACAATGAGCAGTTCTTC	CASSLAGSVSYNEQFF
TRBV12-3/TRBV12-4	TRBD1	TRBJ1-2	-	TGTGCCAGCAGGTCCACAGGGGGCGCAGTTGGCCACACCTTC	CASRSTGGAVGHTF
TRBV14	-	TRBJ2-1	few	TGTGCCAGCAGCCCCCGACTAGGCCCCTATGAGCAGTTCTTC	CASSPRLGPYEQFF
TRBV20-1	TRBD2	TRBJ2-1	-	TGCAGTGCTAGGGGACTAGCGCGGACTATAAATGATGAGCAGTTCTTC	CSARGLARTINDEQFF
TRBV12-3/TRBV12-4	TRBD1	TRBJ1-6	few	TGTGCCAGCAGTTTTAGTGGACAGGGGACGTATTCACCCCTCCACTTT	CASSFSGQGTYSPLHF
TRBV7-2	-	TRBJ1-2	once	TGTGCCAGCAGCCCGACCCTTGGGCTCTCTAACTATGGCTACACCTTC	CASSPTLGLSNYGYTF
TRBV4-2	TRBD2	TRBJ2-5	-	TGTGCCAGCAGCCAAGATACGCCCCTAGCGGGGACTCAAGAGACCCAGTACTTC	CASSQDTPLAGTQETQYF
TRBV6-5	-	TRBJ2-1	-	TGTGCCAGCAGCCATGGGCAGTCCTACAATGAGCAGTTCTTC	CASSHGQSYNEQFF